These 27 T cell receptor beta chains came from one sample sequenced in a study of blood T cells in healthy people across ages. Then a second PCR, running roughly 7 to 11 cycles, was carried out with a sample-barcoded 5' primer and a J-beta primer mix. TCRdb independently ran MiXCR on the 5' RACE reads; one entry per CDR3 protein. The sample yields 1.5 million to 2 million distinct CDR3 sequences, roughly 50% seen once. The sample consisted of blood. The source is a woman aged 40 to 50 in good health.

This clonotype was seen more than once but under ten times. V is TRBV6-2 or TRBV6-3 and J is TRBJ1-2; D gene unclear. V was cut by 3 bases and J by 2 bases, with 7 bases left in between. The CDR3 spans 13 residues. Germline lookup yields CDR1 MNHEY and CDR2 SVGEGT. DNA for the CDR3: TGTGCCAGCAGTTATGAGAGAAACTATGGCTACACCTTC. Its translation is CASSYERNYGYTF.

The rearrangement uses TRBV24-1 and TRBJ2-3; TRBD2 might be the D (5 bases). Per germline, CDR1 KGHDR and CDR2 SFDVKD. The CDR3 spans 14 residues. The V gene lost 1 base and the J gene lost 2 bases, with 6 bases spanning the gap. The CDR3 nucleotides are TGTGCCACCAGTGATTTACGGGACACAGATACGCAGTATTTT. Translating gives CATSDLRDTDTQYF.

The J gene is TRBJ2-5, the V gene TRBV9; possibly TRBD1 or TRBD2 for D (5 bases each). V lost 3 bases and J 5 bases, leaving 20 bases between the germline ends. CDR1 and CDR2 from the germline V gene are SGDLS and YYNGEE. The CDR3 covers 16 residues. The CDR3 protein is CASSGRDGRRWETQYF. The CDR3 coding sequence is TGTGCCAGCAGCGGACGGGACGGCCGCCGTTGGGAGACCCAGTACTTC. The full variable domain, completed using reference TRBV9 and TRBJ2-5, is DSGVTQTPKHLITATGQRVTLRCSPRSGDLSVYWYQQSLDQGLQFLIQYYNGEERAKGNILERFSAQQFPDLHSELNLSSLELGDSALYFCASSGRDGRRWETQYFGPGTRLLVL.

CDR3 bases: TGTGCCACCAGTGTGGGAGGATCTCCCTACGAGCAGTACTTC. Translated, it gives CATSVGGSPYEQYF. J is TRBJ2-7 and V is TRBV24-1, with TRBD2 as a possible D gene (6 bases). The CDR3 covers 14 residues. Deletions cut 5 bases from V and 2 bases from J, with 12 bases between. Germline V gene sequence: CDR1 KGHDR, CDR2 SFDVKD.

This clonotype was seen a few times. V gene TRBV7-2 combines with J gene TRBJ1-4; D might be TRBD1 (6 bases). The CDR3 totals 15 residues. Germline V gene lookup returns CDR1 SGHTA and CDR2 FQGNSA. The germline V and J ends were trimmed by 6 bases and 0 bases, with 11 bases remaining between them. CDR3 sequence reads: CASSLDRATNEKLFF. In DNA, the CDR3 is TGTGCCAGCAGTTTGGACAGAGCAACTAATGAAAAACTGTTTTTT.

V is TRBV20-1 and J is TRBJ1-4; D ambiguous. V lost 7 bases, J lost 7 bases, and 13 bases lay in between. The CDR3 length is 12 residues. Germline CDR1 reads DFQATT; CDR2 reads SNEGSKA (reference sequence). CDR3 DNA: TGCAGTGGGATGGCAGGTGGTGAAAAACTGTTTTTT. Amino acid sequence: CSGMAGGEKLFF.

The chain employs TRBV7-8 and TRBJ1-2; possibly TRBD1 for D (5 bases). Deletions cut 3 bases from V and 5 bases from J, with 13 bases between. The CDR3 loop spans 14 amino acids. The germline CDR1 and CDR2 sequences are SGHVS and FQNEAQ. The CDR3 spells CASSFEGREYGYTF. The CDR3 DNA reads TGTGCCAGCAGCTTCGAAGGCAGGGAGTATGGCTACACCTTC.

The chain recombines TRBV27 with TRBJ2-1, with a possible D match to TRBD1 (8 bases). Germline assignment: CDR1 MNHEY and CDR2 SMNVEV (reference sequence). This CDR3 spans 15 amino acids. V shed 1 base and J shed 9 bases, with 16 bases lying between them. The CDR3, as DNA: TGTGCCAGCAGTTTATACAGGGGGGGTGACAGTGAGCAGTTCTTC. Its protein is CASSLYRGGDSEQFF.

DNA of the CDR3: TGTGCCAGCAGCCGAATCACCGGGGAGCTGTTTTTT. It specifies CASSRITGELFF. This chain uses TRBV14 with TRBJ2-2; no clear D gene. V lost 4 bases, J lost 4 bases, and 4 bases lay in between. Germline V gene data show CDR1 as SGHDN and CDR2 as FVKESK. This CDR3 region has 12 residues. Variable domain in full (rest from reference TRBV14 and TRBJ2-2): EAGVTQFPSHSVIEKGQTVTLRCDPISGHDNLYWYRRVMGKEIKFLLHFVKESKQDESGMPNNRFLAERTGGTYSTLKVQPAELEDSGVYFCASSRITGELFFGEGSRLTVL.

This clonotype was picked up a small number of times. This rearrangement joins TRBV5-5 to TRBJ1-2; D possibly corresponds to TRBD1 (5 bases). CDR3 length: 16 amino acids. Deletions cut 0 bases from V and 0 bases from J, with 12 bases between. CDR1 and CDR2 from the germline V gene are SGHKS and YYEKEE (reference sequence). The CDR3 sequence: CASSLEGTLPNYGYTF. CDR3 sequence (DNA): TGTGCCAGCAGCTTGGAGGGGACTCTGCCTAACTATGGCTACACCTTC.

This clonotype turned up a few times. This chain uses TRBV4-1 with TRBJ2-5; D gene uncertain. The J call may be wrong; the DNA end is better matched by TRBJ2-7. The CDR3 spans 13 residues. Germline V gene data show CDR1 as MGHRA and CDR2 as YSYEKL. The CDR3 sequence is CASSQGLGPEQYF. The DNA of the CDR3 is TGCGCCAGCAGCCAAGGTTTAGGACCCGAGCAGTACTTC.

The gene calls are TRBV20-1 and TRBJ1-4; D not resolved. The CDR3 totals 14 residues. V lost 3 bases, J lost 0 bases, and 8 bases lay in between. Germline V gene sequence: CDR1 DFQATT, CDR2 SNEGSKA (reference sequence). The CDR3 DNA reads as TGCAGTGCTAGGGATACTGCAACTAATGAAAAACTGTTTTTT. Residues: CSARDTATNEKLFF.

This clonotype was observed a handful of times. The chain joins TRBV6-5 to TRBJ2-7; the D is unclear. The CDR3 has 14 amino acids. Germline-derived CDR1 and CDR2 are MNHEY and SVGAGI. Trimming shortened V by 5 bases and J by 2 bases, and 13 bases separated the two germline ends. For the CDR3, the DNA is TGTGCCAGCAGTGCAGACGGACCTGCCTACGAGCAGTACTTC. It codes for CASSADGPAYEQYF.

The rearrangement joins TRBV6-2 or TRBV6-3 to TRBJ2-1; 8 bases are a match to TRBD1. The CDR3 totals 18 residues. Germline V CDR1 and CDR2: MNHEY, SVGEGT. V trimming: 0 bases; J trimming: 6 bases; junction bases outside the gene matches: 13. The CDR3, as DNA: TGTGCCAGCAGTTACTCGATCCTACGGACAGGGAAGAGCAATGAGCAGTTCTTC. Encoded protein: CASSYSILRTGKSNEQFF.

The chain has TRBV11-2 and TRBJ2-3; 7 bases agree with TRBD1. Germline CDR1 and CDR2: SGHAT and FQNNGV. CDR3 length: 16 amino acids. V shed 5 bases, J shed 4 bases, and the junction held 12 bases outside the gene matches. The CDR3, as DNA: TGTGCCAGCAGCGCCCGACAGGGAATGGCGGCAGATACGCAGTATTTT. Encoded protein: CASSARQGMAADTQYF.

This clonotype has just a few counts. The chain employs TRBV6-2 or TRBV6-3 and TRBJ1-5; 8 bases fit TRBD1. The CDR3 has 14 amino acids. After removal of 6 bases from V and 3 bases from J, the junction contained 4 bases not matched to a gene. CDR1 MNHEY and CDR2 SVGEGT come from the germline V gene. This CDR3 reads CASSQGAHNQPQHF. The CDR3 DNA reads TGTGCCAGCAGCCAGGGGGCCCACAATCAGCCCCAGCATTTT.

This CDR3 is CASSLADRVYPEAFF. The CDR3 region has the DNA TGTGCCAGCAGCTTAGCCGACAGAGTATACCCTGAAGCTTTCTTT. The chain employs TRBV7-2 and TRBJ1-1, with D possibly being TRBD1 (5 bases). The V gene lost 0 bases and the J gene lost 6 bases, with 14 bases spanning the gap. CDR1 is SGHTA and CDR2 is FQGNSA in the germline V gene. The CDR3 spans 15 residues.

This clonotype was counted a few times. The CDR3 loop is CASSQQGDEVYNEQFF. The DNA of the CDR3 is TGTGCCAGCAGTCAACAGGGGGACGAGGTGTACAATGAGCAGTTCTTC. The chain uses TRBV6-2 or TRBV6-3 and TRBJ2-1, with 8 positions matching TRBD1. V was clipped by 5 bases and J by 4 bases; unmatched bases: 10. The length of the CDR3 is 16 residues. In germline, CDR1 is MNHEY, CDR2 SVGEGT.

Notes on this clonotype: An end of the junction differs from the germline gene, which may be a read error. V and J are TRBV7-9 and TRBJ2-1; D might be TRBD2 (6 bases). Germline values: CDR1 SEHNR, CDR2 FQNEAQ (reference sequence). This CDR3 is built from 16 residues. The CDR3 sequence: CASSPVGGRTYNGQFF. The CDR3 nucleotides read TGTGCCAGCAGCCCTGTGGGGGGTCGTACTTACAATGGGCAGTTCTTC. Combining the CDR3 with reference TRBV7-9 and TRBJ2-1 gives the whole variable domain DTGVSQNPRHKITKRGQNVTFRCDPISEHNRLYWYRQTLGQGPEFLTYFQNEAQLEKSRLLSDRFSAERPKGSFSTLEIQRTEQGDSAMYLCASSPVGGRTYNGQFFGPGTRLTVL.

The genes are TRBV7-3 and TRBJ2-1; TRBD2 might be the D (5 bases). The CDR3 is 15 amino acids. Trimming stripped 2 bases from V and 6 bases from J, with 14 bases between. Germline CDR1 SGHTA, CDR2 FQGTGA. CDR3 residues: CASSLLGSSSNEQFF. The CDR3 DNA sequence: TGTGCCAGCAGCTTACTAGGGTCTAGCAGCAATGAGCAGTTCTTC.

V is TRBV15 and J is TRBJ2-1; 12 bases agree with TRBD2. The ends lost 2 bases at V and 10 bases at J; junction bases unmatched: 3. This CDR3 comprises 14 residues. Germline CDR1 LNHNV, CDR2 YYDKDF (reference sequence). The CDR3 spells CATSRTGTSGEQFF. CDR3 nucleotide sequence: TGTGCCACCAGCAGAACCGGGACTAGCGGGGAGCAGTTCTTC.

This clonotype has only a few counts. The CDR3 spells CSVAPSGVLYEQYF. As DNA, the CDR3 is TGCAGCGTTGCTCCGTCAGGGGTTTTATACGAGCAGTACTTC. The J gene is TRBJ2-7, the V gene TRBV29-1, with D perhaps matching TRBD1 (6 bases). This CDR3 is built from 14 residues. From germline, CDR1 is SQVTM and CDR2 ANQGSEA. The V and J ends lost 4 bases and 4 bases respectively, with 17 bases between them.

This chain links TRBV3-1 with TRBJ2-4; 12 bases agree with TRBD2. CDR3 length equals 13 residues. Per the germline V gene, CDR1 is LGHDT and CDR2 is YNNKEL (reference sequence). J lost 15 bases, V lost 5 bases, and 8 bases had no gene match. The CDR3 DNA sequence: TGTGCCAGCAGCGCCCTAGCGGGGGGGCCTACGTACTTC. It specifies CASSALAGGPTYF.

This chain connects TRBV4-3 to TRBJ2-7; 7 nucleotides match TRBD2. The V segment lost 4 bases and the J segment 2 bases; nucleotides outside the gene matches: 5. Germline CDR1 is LGHNA and CDR2 is YSLEER. The CDR3 runs to 14 residues. Written as DNA, the CDR3 is TGCGCCAGCAGCCCGGGGGGTATACCCTACGAGCAGTACTTC. Translated: CASSPGGIPYEQYF.

This clonotype has just a few counts. J is TRBJ2-5 and V is TRBV29-1, with D maybe TRBD2 (7 bases). Trimming shortened V by 4 bases and J by 5 bases, and 17 bases separated the two germline ends. CDR1 SQVTM and CDR2 ANQGSEA come from the germline V gene. This CDR3 has 14 amino acids. CDR3 nucleotide sequence: TGCAGCGTTGGACGGGCGGGGGCGGGTGAGACCCAGTACTTC. Protein sequence: CSVGRAGAGETQYF. The full variable domain, with the rest looked up from reference TRBV29-1 and TRBJ2-5, is SAVISQKPSRDICQRGTSLTIQCQVDSQVTMMFWYRQQPGQSLTLIATANQGSEATYESGFVIDKFPISRPNLTFSTLTVSNMSPEDSSIYLCSVGRAGAGETQYFGPGTRLLVL.

The chain couples TRBV7-8 to TRBJ2-3; D may be TRBD1 (6 bases). V lost 4 bases, J lost 2 bases, and 19 bases lay in between. This CDR3 region has 17 residues. In germline, CDR1 is SGHVS, CDR2 FQNEAQ. The CDR3, as DNA: TGTGCCAGCAGCTCAAGGTCGGGGAAGGGGGTCACAGATACGCAGTATTTT. Translation: CASSSRSGKGVTDTQYF.

This clonotype was found a few times. The rearrangement links TRBV29-1 to TRBJ1-2; D ambiguous. Trimming stripped 3 bases from V and 7 bases from J, with 21 bases between. The CDR3 has 15 amino acids. Germline CDR1 is SQVTM and CDR2 is ANQGSEA. This CDR3 reads CSVEALRPGLGGYTF. The CDR3 DNA reads as TGCAGCGTTGAGGCACTCCGCCCGGGCCTGGGTGGCTACACCTTC. Combining the CDR3 with reference TRBV29-1 and TRBJ1-2 gives the whole variable domain SAVISQKPSRDICQRGTSLTIQCQVDSQVTMMFWYRQQPGQSLTLIATANQGSEATYESGFVIDKFPISRPNLTFSTLTVSNMSPEDSSIYLCSVEALRPGLGGYTFGSGTRLTVV.